This T cell receptor beta chain was sequenced for a study of early T cells in non-severe SARS-CoV-2 infection. The TCR library protocol attached unique molecular identifiers to the individual cDNA molecules. TCRdb fed the 5' RACE reads into MiXCR, producing one record per CDR3 protein. There are 80,000 to 95,000 distinct CDR3 sequences in the sample; roughly 15% occur only once, and 4.5% to 6.5% lies in the top ten. The length of the CDR3 is 19 residues. The germline V gene has CDR1 SGHTA and CDR2 FQGTGA. V lost 4 bases to trimming and J lost 0 bases; unmatched junction nucleotides: 8. The gene calls are TRBV7-3 and TRBJ2-6, with TRBD2 matching 11 bases. The clonotype comes from an adult who was a healthcare worker with PCR-confirmed SARS-CoV-2 infection or an uninfected control (not recorded which). The sequenced sample was whole blood, obtained at baseline. CDR3 sequence (DNA): TGTGCCAGCAGCTCCGCCGGGACTAGCGGCCGCTCTGGGGCCAACGTCCTGACTTTC. It encodes CASSSAGTSGRSGANVLTF.